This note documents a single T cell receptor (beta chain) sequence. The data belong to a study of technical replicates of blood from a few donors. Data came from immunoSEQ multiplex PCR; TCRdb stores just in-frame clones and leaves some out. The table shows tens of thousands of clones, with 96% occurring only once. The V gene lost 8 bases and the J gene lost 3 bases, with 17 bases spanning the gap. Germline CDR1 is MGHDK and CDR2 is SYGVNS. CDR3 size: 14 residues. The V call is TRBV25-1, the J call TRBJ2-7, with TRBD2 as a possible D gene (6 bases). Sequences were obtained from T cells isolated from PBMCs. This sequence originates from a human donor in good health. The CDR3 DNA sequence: TGTGCCAGCGGGCTGGGCCTAGCGAACTACGAGCAGTACTTC. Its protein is CASGLGLANYEQYF.